The 32 T cell receptor beta chains in this list originate from one sample, sequenced in a study of T cells in Graves' hyperthyroidism and ophthalmopathy. TCR beta CDR3 regions were amplified from RNA transcripts. With the HTBI primer set, the TCR CDR3 went through a first round of RT-PCR. MiXCR was run by TCRdb on the multiplex PCR reads, yielding one entry per CDR3 protein. The sample yields hundreds of thousands of distinct CDR3 sequences, around 15% seen once. The sequencing sample was made of blood. The source is a woman under 30 with Graves' hyperthyroidism.

This clonotype was found a few times. This chain joins TRBV7-9 and TRBJ2-7; D not resolved. Germline V gives CDR1 SEHNR, CDR2 FQNEAQ (reference sequence). The CDR3 has 17 residues. V lost 2 bases to trimming and J lost 6 bases, with 23 bases between them. CDR3 in DNA: TGTGCCAGCAGCTTACCTCTACTCCGATCCCCCACAAGCGAGCAGTACTTC. It is translated as CASSLPLLRSPTSEQYF. The variable domain in full, completed from reference TRBV7-9 and TRBJ2-7, reads DTGVSQNPRHKITKRGQNVTFRCDPISEHNRLYWYRQTLGQGPEFLTYFQNEAQLEKSRLLSDRFSAERPKGSFSTLEIQRTEQGDSAMYLCASSLPLLRSPTSEQYFGPGTRLTVT.

At least ten counts were recorded for this clonotype. The rearrangement links TRBV12-3 or TRBV12-4 to TRBJ1-1; the match to TRBD1 covers 9 bases. The length of the CDR3 is 13 residues. Trimming cost V 5 bases and J 4 bases; bases outside gene matches: 2. This CDR3 is CASSMTGGTEAFF. The CDR3 coding sequence is TGTGCCAGCAGTATGACAGGGGGCACTGAAGCTTTCTTT.

A few counts support this clonotype. The chain links TRBV9 to TRBJ1-4, with 7 positions matching TRBD1. J gave up 5 bases and V 2 bases, and 9 bases lay outside the gene matches. This CDR3 has 16 residues. Germline V gene data show CDR1 as SGDLS and CDR2 as YYNGEE. The CDR3 DNA reads as TGTGCCAGCAGCGTTCACACCGGGACAGCAAATGAAAAACTGTTTTTT. It encodes CASSVHTGTANEKLFF.

In regard to this clonotype: A much larger clone sits a single nucleotide away, making a read error possible. The rearrangement uses TRBV20-1 and TRBJ2-5; 9 bases align to TRBD2. Judging by the DNA end, TRBJ2-1 fits better; the J call may be wrong. From germline, CDR1 is DFQATT and CDR2 SNEGSKA (reference sequence). CDR3 length equals 13 residues. CDR3 in amino acids: CSTNSGSAETQFF. CDR3 DNA: TGCAGTACCAATAGCGGGAGCGCAGAGACCCAGTTCTTC.

There are a few counts of this clonotype. This sequence joins TRBV6-1 and TRBJ2-7; D might be TRBD2 (6 bases). V was trimmed by 6 bases and J by 2 bases, leaving 17 bases between them. The germline CDR1 and CDR2 sequences are MNHNS and SASEGT. The CDR3 loop spans 15 amino acids. The CDR3 loop is CASSDQRALPYEQYF. CDR3 sequence (DNA): TGTGCCAGCAGCGACCAGCGGGCGCTTCCCTACGAGCAGTACTTC.

This clonotype was counted ten times or more. The chain combines TRBV5-1 with TRBJ2-2; D may be TRBD1 (7 bases). The CDR3 runs 15 residues. The germline V gene encodes CDR1 SGHRS and CDR2 YFSETQ. V was shortened by 4 bases and J by 4 bases, with 14 bases between the two germline ends. The chain's CDR3 is CASSKGARGTGELFF. CDR3 DNA: TGCGCCAGCAGCAAGGGGGCGCGGGGCACCGGGGAGCTGTTTTTT.

This clonotype was picked up many times. The chain links TRBV30 to TRBJ2-2, with 7 nucleotides matching TRBD2. Looked up from germline, CDR1 is GTSNPN and CDR2 is SVGIG (reference sequence). V was pared by 3 bases and J by 3 bases, with 4 bases of the junction left unmatched. CDR3 length: 14 amino acids. The CDR3 DNA follows: TGTGCCTGGAGGGGCGGGAGAGACACCGGGGAGCTGTTTTTT. The encoded protein is CAWRGGRDTGELFF.

In this sample, this clonotype turned up a few times. J is TRBJ2-5 and V is TRBV7-9; 11 bases are shared with TRBD2. The V gene's germline CDR1 is SEHNR and CDR2 FQNEAQ (reference sequence). The CDR3 consists of 16 residues. The V gene end was trimmed by 4 bases and the J gene end by 3 bases; junction bases not matched to a gene: 7. The CDR3 DNA follows: TGTGCCAGCAGCTCGACTAGCGGGACTTTAAAAGAGACCCAGTACTTC. Amino acids: CASSSTSGTLKETQYF.

This chain connects TRBV5-1 to TRBJ2-3, with 15 bases matching TRBD2. The germline V gene has CDR1 SGHRS and CDR2 YFSETQ. The CDR3 is 16 amino acids. Trimming took 4 bases from V and 8 from J; bases not matched to a gene: 8. CDR3 amino acids: CASSEWTSGGAGTQYF. The CDR3, as DNA: TGCGCCAGCAGCGAGTGGACTAGCGGGGGGGCAGGTACGCAGTATTTT.

A few counts support this clonotype. The gene calls are TRBV19 and TRBJ2-7, with D maybe TRBD1 (6 bases). This CDR3 is built from 15 residues. With 2 bases removed from V and 2 bases from J, the gap between germline ends came to 13 bases. Germline lookup yields CDR1 LNHDA and CDR2 SQIVND (reference sequence). The CDR3 nucleotides are TGTGCCAGTAGTATAATAGCACAGGGCACCTACGAGCAGTACTTC. It specifies CASSIIAQGTYEQYF. Supplemented by reference TRBV19 and TRBJ2-7, the full variable domain reads DGGITQSPKYLFRKEGQNVTLSCEQNLNHDAMYWYRQDPGQGLRLIYYSQIVNDFQKGDIAEGYSVSREKKESFPLTVTSAQKNPTAFYLCASSIIAQGTYEQYFGPGTRLTVT.

This clonotype has just a few counts. The chain joins TRBV15 to TRBJ2-7; D unresolved. The V end lost 1 base, the J end lost 2 bases, and 3 bases lay between the germline ends. This CDR3 comprises 12 residues. The germline gives CDR1 LNHNV, CDR2 YYDKDF (reference sequence). The CDR3 DNA is TGTGCCACCAGCAGAGGACCCTACGAGCAGTACTTC. Its protein product is CATSRGPYEQYF.

A few counts support this clonotype. V and J are TRBV6-6 and TRBJ2-5; TRBD1 matches 9 bases. V lost 2 bases to trimming and J lost 5 bases; unmatched junction nucleotides: 9. The V gene's germline CDR1 is MNHNY and CDR2 SVGAGI (reference sequence). CDR3 length: 16 amino acids. The CDR3 DNA reads as TGTGCCAGCAGTTACGCTGTTGGGACAGGGAGTGAGACCCAGTACTTC. Residues: CASSYAVGTGSETQYF.

This rearrangement joins TRBV5-1 to TRBJ2-6, with 8 nucleotides matching TRBD1. The CDR3 runs 17 residues. Germline CDR1 SGHRS, CDR2 YFSETQ. Trimming at V came to 3 bases and at J to 2 bases, leaving 7 bases not matched to a gene. This CDR3 reads CASSYRGKKPGANVLTF. In DNA form, the CDR3 reads TGCGCCAGCAGCTACAGGGGGAAGAAGCCTGGGGCCAACGTCCTGACTTTC.

The V gene is TRBV6-1, the J gene TRBJ1-1; TRBD1 matches 7 bases. The CDR3 has 14 amino acids. The V and J ends lost 7 bases and 4 bases, in that order; junction bases with no gene match: 9. Germline values: CDR1 MNHNS, CDR2 SASEGT. The CDR3 DNA reads TGTGCCAGCATTGACAGGGAATGGGGCACTGAAGCTTTCTTT. This sequence encodes CASIDREWGTEAFF.

This clonotype was found many times. V gene TRBV3-1 combines with J gene TRBJ1-4; D possibly corresponds to TRBD1 (5 bases). CDR1 is LGHDT and CDR2 is YNNKEL in the germline V gene (reference sequence). The CDR3 extends over 13 amino acids. The germline V and J ends were trimmed by 4 bases and 8 bases, with 11 bases remaining between them. CDR3 region: CASSLNRQEKLFF. CDR3 DNA sequence: TGTGCCAGCAGCCTCAACAGGCAGGAAAAACTGTTTTTT.

The sample holds many counts of this clonotype. The CDR3 coding sequence is TGTGCCAGCGGAGGCGGGAGGCCCCCCTACGAGCAGTACTTC. Translated: CASGGGRPPYEQYF. The chain couples TRBV28 to TRBJ2-7; TRBD2 agrees at 8 bases. This CDR3 comprises 14 residues. Germline V lookup: CDR1 MDHEN, CDR2 SYDVKM. After removal of 8 bases from V and 2 bases from J, the junction contained 8 bases not matched to a gene.

This clonotype was detected ten times or more. The rearrangement joins TRBV30 to TRBJ1-6; D might be TRBD1 (5 bases). V dropped 2 bases and J dropped 7 bases, with 21 bases sitting between them. CDR3 length: 17 amino acids. Germline V lookup: CDR1 GTSNPN, CDR2 SVGIG (reference sequence). The CDR3 region has the DNA TGTGCCTGGAGTCGCACGATCTCAGGGTTTCGGAATTCACCCCTCCACTTT. Protein product: CAWSRTISGFRNSPLHF.

The chain is built from TRBV12-3 or TRBV12-4 and TRBJ2-1; perhaps TRBD2 as D (6 bases). This CDR3 is 11 amino acids long. V gave up 3 bases and J gave up 13 bases, with 10 bases separating them. The CDR3 reads CASSFIGSQFF. The CDR3 coding sequence is TGTGCCAGCAGTTTTATCGGGAGTCAGTTCTTC.

This rearrangement joins TRBV7-9 to TRBJ2-7; no definite D call. From germline, CDR1 is SEHNR and CDR2 FQNEAQ (reference sequence). This CDR3 is 13 amino acids long. The ends were cut back, 4 bases at V and 5 bases at J, with 12 bases in the middle. The CDR3 region is CASSSSTTDEQYF. Written as DNA, the CDR3 is TGTGCCAGCAGCTCCTCAACGACGGACGAGCAGTACTTC.

In this sample, this clonotype turned up a few times. The rearrangement uses TRBV10-3 and TRBJ1-5, with D unresolved. Germline CDR1 and CDR2: ENHRY and SYGVKD. The V gene lost 3 bases and the J gene lost 6 bases, with 9 bases spanning the gap. The CDR3 totals 13 residues. DNA of the CDR3: TGTGCCATCAGTGAAAGGGTAGGTCAGCCCCAGCATTTT. It yields the protein CAISERVGQPQHF.

The V call is TRBV20-1, the J call TRBJ2-7; 9 nucleotides line up with TRBD2. CDR3 length: 14 amino acids. V was pared by 4 bases and J by 0 bases, with 4 bases of the junction left unmatched. Germline V gives CDR1 DFQATT, CDR2 SNEGSKA (reference sequence). The CDR3 here is CSAKTSGFSYEQYF. The DNA of the CDR3 is TGCAGTGCTAAGACTAGCGGATTCTCCTACGAGCAGTACTTC.

CDR3 in amino acids: CASSRRNGQGADTQYF. CDR3 in DNA: TGTGCCAGCAGCCGAAGGAACGGACAGGGTGCAGATACGCAGTATTTT. The rearrangement uses TRBV3-1 and TRBJ2-3; TRBD1 agrees at 8 bases. This CDR3 region has 16 residues. V trimming: 4 bases; J trimming: 4 bases; junction bases outside the gene matches: 10. CDR1 LGHDT and CDR2 YNNKEL come from the germline V gene (reference sequence).

This clonotype has at least ten counts. V gene TRBV11-3 combines with J gene TRBJ2-1, with TRBD2 as a possible D gene (6 bases). The CDR3 covers 13 residues. The germline V gene encodes CDR1 SGHNT and CDR2 YENEEA. Trimming took off 5 bases at V and 10 bases at J, with 15 bases between the two ends. CDR3 region: CASSPGLREEQFF. The CDR3, as DNA: TGTGCCAGCAGCCCCGGGCTCCGGGAGGAGCAGTTCTTC.

V usage is TRBV3-1 and J usage is TRBJ2-7, with 9 bases aligning to TRBD2. Germline V gene data show CDR1 as LGHDT and CDR2 as YNNKEL (reference sequence). Unmatched junction bases numbered 14, after V lost 0 bases and J lost 2 bases. The CDR3 consists of 19 residues. CDR3: CASSQEYRLAARSAYEQYF. CDR3 in DNA: TGTGCCAGCAGCCAAGAATATCGACTAGCGGCAAGATCTGCCTACGAGCAGTACTTC.

The J gene is TRBJ1-6, the V gene TRBV27; D gene unclear. Germline loops: CDR1 MNHEY, CDR2 SMNVEV (reference sequence). This CDR3 is 14 amino acids long. V lost 3 bases to trimming and J lost 13 bases, with 16 bases between them. CDR3 protein: CASSFQTERAPLHF. Here the CDR3 DNA reads TGTGCCAGCAGTTTCCAAACCGAGAGAGCCCCCCTCCACTTT.

The rearrangement uses TRBV27 and TRBJ1-5; tentatively, D is TRBD1 (6 bases). Trimming cost V 5 bases and J 6 bases, with 14 bases left between them. Germline V gives CDR1 MNHEY, CDR2 SMNVEV (reference sequence). The length of the CDR3 is 14 residues. This CDR3 reads CASSTQGWSQPQHF. Here the CDR3 DNA reads TGTGCCAGCAGTACGCAGGGGTGGAGTCAGCCCCAGCATTTT.

This clonotype was recorded a few times. V usage is TRBV7-9 and J usage is TRBJ2-4; TRBD2 is a possible D gene (5 bases). The V gene's germline CDR1 is SEHNR and CDR2 FQNEAQ (reference sequence). V lost 4 bases to trimming and J lost 5 bases, with 18 bases between them. The CDR3 has 16 amino acids. This CDR3 reads CASSSGRAAVQNIQYF. The CDR3 DNA is TGTGCCAGCAGCTCCGGTCGGGCAGCGGTCCAAAACATTCAGTACTTC.

There are many counts of this clonotype. The gene calls are TRBV2 and TRBJ2-1; 9 bases fit TRBD1. V dropped 6 bases and J dropped 7; count of bases not matched to a gene: 10. This CDR3 region has 15 residues. The germline V gene has CDR1 SNHLY and CDR2 FYNNEI. CDR3 sequence: CASSYRGRSSNEQFF. CDR3 bases: TGTGCCAGCAGCTACAGGGGGCGCTCCTCTAATGAGCAGTTCTTC. The full variable domain, with the rest looked up from reference TRBV2 and TRBJ2-1, is EPEVTQTPSHQVTQMGQEVILRCVPISNHLYFYWYRQILGQKVEFLVSFYNNEISEKSEIFDDQFSVERPDGSNFTLKIRSTKLEDSAMYFCASSYRGRSSNEQFFGPGTRLTVL.

Many counts were recorded for this clonotype. The chain has TRBV7-2 and TRBJ2-1; 13 nucleotides match TRBD2. From germline, CDR1 is SGHTA and CDR2 FQGNSA. CDR3 length: 16 amino acids. The ends lost 1 base at V and 8 bases at J; junction bases unmatched: 5. The CDR3 spells CASSLVWTSGSHEQFF. CDR3 coding DNA: TGTGCCAGCAGCTTAGTTTGGACTAGCGGGAGCCATGAGCAGTTCTTC.

This clonotype has more than one count but fewer than ten. The rearrangement links TRBV25-1 to TRBJ2-7; TRBD1 agrees at 10 bases. CDR3 length: 14 residues. In germline, CDR1 is MGHDK, CDR2 SYGVNS. Trimming cost V 8 bases and J 3 bases; bases outside gene matches: 7. The CDR3 sequence is CASRTGTGDYEQYF. CDR3 nucleotide sequence: TGTGCCAGCCGTACCGGGACAGGGGACTACGAGCAGTACTTC.

This clonotype was detected only a few times. The CDR3 protein is CASSLGYKAFF. The CDR3 coding sequence is TGCGCCAGCAGCTTGGGGTATAAAGCTTTCTTT. The chain uses TRBV5-1 and TRBJ1-1; D gene uncertain. The ends were cut back, 0 bases at V and 9 bases at J, with 6 bases in the middle. CDR3 length equals 11 residues. Germline CDR1 reads SGHRS; CDR2 reads YFSETQ.

This clonotype came up once. This chain links TRBV20-1 with TRBJ2-3; 16 positions match TRBD2. The length of the CDR3 is 16 residues. Looked up from germline, CDR1 is DFQATT and CDR2 is SNEGSKA (reference sequence). Trimming took 1 base from V and 6 from J; bases not matched to a gene: 4. CDR3 bases: TGCAGTGCTAGAGTGGGACTAGCGGGAGGGGGGGATACGCAGTATTTT. Translated, it gives CSARVGLAGGGDTQYF.